The 2 T cell receptor beta chains given below trace back to one sample, sequenced in a study of blood T cell repertoires in COVID-19. Produced via immunoSEQ multiplex PCR; TCRdb's table is partial and in-frame only. The sample lists around 63,000 clones, 80% to 90% seen once, with 15% to 20% in the top ten. The sample was peripheral blood. The receptor source for this set is a woman in her sixties or seventies with COVID-19, enrolled during active disease.

This clone was observed once. The chain joins TRBV11-3 to TRBJ2-5; D might be TRBD2 (5 bases). This CDR3 region has 14 residues. Germline CDR1 reads SGHNT; CDR2 reads YENEEA. Trimming left V 3 bases short and J 4 bases short, with 12 bases between. CDR3 sequence: CASSFRGQAETQYF. CDR3 bases: TGTGCCAGCAGCTTCCGGGGTCAGGCAGAGACCCAGTACTTC.

This sequence joins TRBV27 and TRBJ2-7; TRBD1 agrees at 10 bases. Unmatched junction bases numbered 4, after V lost 3 bases and J lost 2 bases. The CDR3 is made up of 15 amino acids. Germline V gives CDR1 MNHEY, CDR2 SMNVEV (reference sequence). The CDR3 protein is CASSFRTGGTYEQYF. The DNA of the CDR3 is TGTGCCAGCAGTTTCCGGACAGGGGGGACCTACGAGCAGTACTTC.